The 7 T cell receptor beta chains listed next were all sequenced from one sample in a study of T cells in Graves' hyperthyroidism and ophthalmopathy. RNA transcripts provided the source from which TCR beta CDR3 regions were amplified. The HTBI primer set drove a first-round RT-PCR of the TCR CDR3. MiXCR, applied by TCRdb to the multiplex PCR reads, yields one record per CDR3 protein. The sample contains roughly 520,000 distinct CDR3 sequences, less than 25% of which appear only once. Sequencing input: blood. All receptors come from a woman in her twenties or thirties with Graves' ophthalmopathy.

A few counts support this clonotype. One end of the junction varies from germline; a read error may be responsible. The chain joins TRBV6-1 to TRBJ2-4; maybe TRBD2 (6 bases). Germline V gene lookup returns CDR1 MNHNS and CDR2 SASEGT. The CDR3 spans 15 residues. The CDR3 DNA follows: TGTGCCAGCAGTGGATCGGGGGTATCCAAAAACATTAAGTACTTC. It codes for CASSGSGVSKNIKYF.

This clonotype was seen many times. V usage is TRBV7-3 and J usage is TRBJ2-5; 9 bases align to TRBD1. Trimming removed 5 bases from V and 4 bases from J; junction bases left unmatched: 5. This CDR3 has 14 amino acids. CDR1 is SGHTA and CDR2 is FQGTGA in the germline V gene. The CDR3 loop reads CASSQTGGAETQYF. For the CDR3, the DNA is TGTGCCAGCAGCCAAACAGGGGGCGCAGAGACCCAGTACTTC.

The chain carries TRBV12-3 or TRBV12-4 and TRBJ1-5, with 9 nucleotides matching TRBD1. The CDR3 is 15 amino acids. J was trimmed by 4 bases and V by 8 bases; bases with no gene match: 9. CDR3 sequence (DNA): TGTGCCAGCTCAACAACAGGGGGCCTAAATCAGCCCCAGCATTTT. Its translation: CASSTTGGLNQPQHF.

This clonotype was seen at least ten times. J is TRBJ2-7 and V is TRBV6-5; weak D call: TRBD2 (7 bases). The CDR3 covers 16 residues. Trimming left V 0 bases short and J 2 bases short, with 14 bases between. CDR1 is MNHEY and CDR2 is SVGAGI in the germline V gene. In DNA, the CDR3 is TGTGCCAGCAGTTACTCGGAGGGGGGGGGAGCCTACGAGCAGTACTTC. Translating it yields CASSYSEGGGAYEQYF.

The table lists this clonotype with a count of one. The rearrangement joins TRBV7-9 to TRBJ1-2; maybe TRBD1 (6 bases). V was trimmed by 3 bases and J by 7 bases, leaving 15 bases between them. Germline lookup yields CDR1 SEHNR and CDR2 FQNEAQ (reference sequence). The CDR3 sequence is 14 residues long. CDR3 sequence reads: CASSLTQGRGGYTF. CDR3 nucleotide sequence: TGTGCCAGCAGCTTGACACAGGGTAGGGGTGGCTACACCTTC.

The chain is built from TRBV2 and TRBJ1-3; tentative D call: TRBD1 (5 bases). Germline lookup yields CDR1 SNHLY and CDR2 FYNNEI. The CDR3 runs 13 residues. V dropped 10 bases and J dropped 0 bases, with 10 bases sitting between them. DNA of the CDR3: TGTGCCATCAAGACAGACTCTGGAAACACCATATATTTT. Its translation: CAIKTDSGNTIYF.

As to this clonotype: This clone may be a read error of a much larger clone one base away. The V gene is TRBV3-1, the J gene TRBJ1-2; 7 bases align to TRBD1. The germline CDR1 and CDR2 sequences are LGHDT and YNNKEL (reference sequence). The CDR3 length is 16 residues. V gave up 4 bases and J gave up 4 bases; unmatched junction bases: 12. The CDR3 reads CASSLDPGQPFYGYTF. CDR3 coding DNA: TGTGCCAGCAGCCTAGATCCGGGACAGCCCTTCTATGGCTACACCTTC.